The 2 T cell receptor beta chains below come from one sample, sequenced in a study of shared clonotypes between healthy human individuals. The data were produced by immunoSEQ multiplex PCR, yet TCRdb's version contains in-frame clones alone and is incomplete. The table lists about 2.4 million clones, under 95% of them singletons. The sequencing input was naive CD4+ T cells from PBMCs. Subset specified: CD45RA+ positively selected. These receptors were collected from a man between 18 and 35 years old in good health. Some clones in this sample may be carry-over from other donors' samples.

The chain carries TRBV9 and TRBJ2-1, with D unresolved. CDR3 size: 15 residues. CDR1 is SGDLS and CDR2 is YYNGEE in the germline V gene. The ends were cut back, 4 bases at V and 2 bases at J, with 13 bases in the middle. CDR3 nucleotides: TGTGCCAGCAGCCCACGCACAGAGACCTACAATGAGCAGTTCTTC. Residues: CASSPRTETYNEQFF. The entire variable domain, with the rest obtained from reference TRBV9 and TRBJ2-1, is as follows: DSGVTQTPKHLITATGQRVTLRCSPRSGDLSVYWYQQSLDQGLQFLIQYYNGEERAKGNILERFSAQQFPDLHSELNLSSLELGDSALYFCASSPRTETYNEQFFGPGTRLTVL.

Notes on this clone: Other DNA sequences in this specimen translate into the identical CDR3. J is TRBJ1-1 and V is TRBV28; D call uncertain. Germline-derived CDR1 and CDR2 are MDHEN and SYDVKM. Trimming removed 8 bases from V and 1 base from J, with 5 bases in between. The CDR3 is 11 residues long. Here the CDR3 DNA reads TGTGCCAGCGTTAGGAACACTGAAGCTTTCTTT. This gives the protein CASVRNTEAFF.